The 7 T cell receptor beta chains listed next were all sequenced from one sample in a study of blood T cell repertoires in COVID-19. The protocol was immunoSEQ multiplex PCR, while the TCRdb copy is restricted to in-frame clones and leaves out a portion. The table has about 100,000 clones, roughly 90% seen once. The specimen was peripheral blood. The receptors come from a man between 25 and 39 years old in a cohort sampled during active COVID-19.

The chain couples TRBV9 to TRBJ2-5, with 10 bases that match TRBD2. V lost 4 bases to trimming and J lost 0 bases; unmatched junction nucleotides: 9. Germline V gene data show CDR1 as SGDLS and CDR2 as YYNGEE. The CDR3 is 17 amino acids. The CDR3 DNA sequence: TGTGCCAGCAGCCCTCGGACTAGCGGCGTGTACCAAGAGACCCAGTACTTC. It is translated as CASSPRTSGVYQETQYF.

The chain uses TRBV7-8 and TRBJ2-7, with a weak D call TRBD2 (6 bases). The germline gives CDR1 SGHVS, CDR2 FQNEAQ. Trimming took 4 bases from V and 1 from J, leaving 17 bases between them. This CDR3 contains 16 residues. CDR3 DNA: TGTGCCAGCAGCTCGCAGATGGGGGGTGGTTCCTACGAGCAGTACTTC. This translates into CASSSQMGGGSYEQYF.

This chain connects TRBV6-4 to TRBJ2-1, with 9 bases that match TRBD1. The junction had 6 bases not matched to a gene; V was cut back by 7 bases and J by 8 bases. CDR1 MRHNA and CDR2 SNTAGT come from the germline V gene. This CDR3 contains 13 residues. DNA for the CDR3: TGTGCCAGCAAGGACAGGGGCAGCGATGAGCAGTTCTTC. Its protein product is CASKDRGSDEQFF.

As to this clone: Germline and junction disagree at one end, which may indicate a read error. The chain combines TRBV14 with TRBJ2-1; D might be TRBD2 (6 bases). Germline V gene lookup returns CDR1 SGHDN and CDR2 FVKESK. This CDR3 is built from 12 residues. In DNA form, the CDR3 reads TGTGCCAGCAGCCTTACGGGATTAACGGGGGTCTTC. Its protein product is CASSLTGLTGVF.

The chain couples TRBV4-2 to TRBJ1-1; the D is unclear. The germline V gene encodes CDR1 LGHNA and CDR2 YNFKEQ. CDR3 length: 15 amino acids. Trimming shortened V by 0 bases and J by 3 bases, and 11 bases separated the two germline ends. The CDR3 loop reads CASSQDTGSDTEAFF. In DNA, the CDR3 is TGTGCCAGCAGCCAAGATACCGGGAGCGACACTGAAGCTTTCTTT.

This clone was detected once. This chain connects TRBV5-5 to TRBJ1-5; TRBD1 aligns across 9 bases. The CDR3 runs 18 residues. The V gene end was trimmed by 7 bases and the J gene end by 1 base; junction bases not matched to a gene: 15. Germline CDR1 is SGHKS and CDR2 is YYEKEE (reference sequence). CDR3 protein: CASARWGGQGVSNQPQHF. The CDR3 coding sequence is TGTGCCAGCGCAAGATGGGGGGGACAGGGCGTAAGCAATCAGCCCCAGCATTTT. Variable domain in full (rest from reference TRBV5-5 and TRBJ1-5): DAGVTQSPTHLIKTRGQQVTLRCSPISGHKSVSWYQQVLGQGPQFIFQYYEKEERGRGNFPDRFSARQFPNYSSELNVNALLLGDSALYLCASARWGGQGVSNQPQHFGDGTRLSIL.

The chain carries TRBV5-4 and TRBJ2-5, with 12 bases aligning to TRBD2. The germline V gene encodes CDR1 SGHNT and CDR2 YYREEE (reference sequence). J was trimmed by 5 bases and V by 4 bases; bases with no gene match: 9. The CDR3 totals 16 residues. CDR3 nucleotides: TGTGCCAGCAGCGCGCCACTAGCGGGGGGTGGGGAGACCCAGTACTTC. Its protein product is CASSAPLAGGGETQYF.